This entry describes one T cell receptor beta chain. The primer mix had 60 Vbeta and 13 Jbeta primers. Produced via immunoSEQ multiplex PCR; TCRdb's table is partial and in-frame only. The data hold about 130,000 clones, with 78% observed a single time. The data stem from a study of cytomegalovirus exposure and HLA in healthy donors. V shed 3 bases and J 3 bases; nucleotides not matched to a gene: 6. The CDR3 consists of 14 residues. Per germline, CDR1 SGHNT and CDR2 YYREEE (reference sequence). The chain uses TRBV5-4 and TRBJ2-7; TRBD1 matches at 7 bases. This clonotype was sampled from a man aged 25 to 40 in good health and CMV-seropositive. Sequencing was done on a sample of PBMCs. This CDR3 is CASSSTGSNYEQYF. The CDR3 DNA is TGTGCCAGCAGCTCGACAGGGAGCAACTACGAGCAGTACTTC.